These 17 T cell receptor beta chains were all obtained from the same sample, sequenced in a study of shared T cell receptors in the human thymus. Libraries were prepared by immunoSEQ multiplex PCR; TCRdb keeps only in-frame clonotypes and omits some of them. This table has roughly 560,000 clones, 78% appearing once. In addition, the sample was reused for a study of human thymus T cells.

The sequencing sample was made of thymocytes. The source of these receptors is a boy under two years old with a congenital heart defect.

The CDR3: CAPKRSTDTQYF. The CDR3 DNA follows: TGCGCCCCTAAGAGGAGCACAGATACGCAGTATTTT. V and J are TRBV4-3 and TRBJ2-3, with D hard to call. Trimming shortened V by 11 bases and J by 0 bases, and 9 bases separated the two germline ends. The CDR3 length is 12 residues. Germline V gene lookup returns CDR1 LGHNA and CDR2 YSLEER.

V usage is TRBV4-2 and J usage is TRBJ2-7; TRBD1 agrees at 10 bases. V dropped 5 bases and J dropped 3; count of bases not matched to a gene: 10. This CDR3 contains 16 residues. Germline CDR1 reads LGHNA; CDR2 reads YNFKEQ. CDR3 region: CASSGDFDRGHYEQYF. The CDR3, as DNA: TGTGCCAGCAGCGGGGATTTTGACAGGGGGCACTACGAGCAGTACTTC.

V is TRBV28 and J is TRBJ1-2, with TRBD1 as a possible D gene (5 bases). With 6 bases removed from V and 3 bases from J, the gap between germline ends came to 11 bases. Germline V CDR1 and CDR2: MDHEN, SYDVKM. This CDR3 spans 13 amino acids. CDR3 coding DNA: TGTGCCAGCAGAAGTGGGGGGGACTATGGCTACACCTTC. Its protein product is CASRSGGDYGYTF.

The chain carries TRBV4-2 and TRBJ2-7, with D perhaps TRBD1 (6 bases). Germline V gene sequence: CDR1 LGHNA, CDR2 YNFKEQ. V lost 3 bases and J lost 2, with 23 bases in between. This CDR3 is 18 amino acids long. The CDR3 DNA is TGTGCCAGCAGCCACAGGGGAGAACAGGATAAATCAACCTACGAGCAGTACTTC. It encodes CASSHRGEQDKSTYEQYF.

The chain's CDR3 is CAKTRGSNQPQHF. For the CDR3, the DNA is TGTGCCAAAACCAGGGGGTCCAATCAGCCCCAGCATTTT. The V call is TRBV27, the J call TRBJ1-5, with TRBD1 identical over 7 bases. The CDR3 contains 13 residues. Germline CDR1 is MNHEY and CDR2 is SMNVEV (reference sequence). The V gene end was trimmed by 10 bases and the J gene end by 3 bases; junction bases not matched to a gene: 6.

This rearrangement joins TRBV4-1 to TRBJ1-2, with a weak D call TRBD1 (5 bases). The germline V and J ends were trimmed by 1 base and 6 bases, with 12 bases remaining between them. Germline V gives CDR1 MGHRA, CDR2 YSYEKL. The CDR3 sequence is 14 residues long. The chain's CDR3 is CASSQVPGGDGYTF. The CDR3 coding sequence is TGCGCCAGCAGCCAAGTTCCCGGGGGTGATGGCTACACCTTC.

This chain links TRBV7-7 with TRBJ2-5; TRBD2 matches at 14 bases. Germline V gene sequence: CDR1 SSHAT, CDR2 FNYEAQ (reference sequence). The CDR3 is 15 amino acids. With 5 bases clipped from V and 5 bases from J, the junction kept 4 bases outside the gene matches. The CDR3 DNA sequence: TGTGCCAGCAGCCATGGGACTAGCGGGAGTGAGACCCAGTACTTC. Translating gives CASSHGTSGSETQYF.

The CDR3 sequence is CASSYSDSGIYNEQFF. CDR3 sequence (DNA): TGTGCCAGCAGTTACTCGGATAGCGGGATCTACAATGAGCAGTTCTTC. The genes are TRBV6-5 and TRBJ2-1, with 8 bases fitting TRBD2. The CDR3 covers 16 residues. The J segment lost 3 bases and the V segment lost 0 bases, leaving 4 bases of the junction unmatched. The germline V gene encodes CDR1 MNHEY and CDR2 SVGAGI.

This rearrangement joins TRBV30 to TRBJ1-4, with 9 bases identical to TRBD1. This CDR3 has 14 residues. CDR1 is GTSNPN, CDR2 SVGIG, per germline (reference sequence). V was clipped by 5 bases and J by 8 bases; unmatched bases: 9. In DNA form, the CDR3 reads TGTGCCTGGCACAAGGGGACAGGGCACGAAAAACTGTTTTTT. The encoded protein is CAWHKGTGHEKLFF.

The CDR3 here is CASSVVGGRTYNEQFF. CDR3 nucleotide sequence: TGTGCCAGCAGCGTAGTGGGCGGGAGGACCTACAATGAGCAGTTCTTC. This chain links TRBV9 with TRBJ2-1, with 8 nucleotides matching TRBD2. The ends lost 0 bases at V and 2 bases at J; junction bases unmatched: 4. Germline CDR1 and CDR2: SGDLS and YYNGEE. The CDR3 runs to 16 residues.

The chain is built from TRBV14 and TRBJ2-7, with D perhaps matching TRBD1 (5 bases). This CDR3 is 17 amino acids long. Germline V lookup: CDR1 SGHDN, CDR2 FVKESK. The germline V and J ends were trimmed by 5 bases and 5 bases, with 25 bases remaining between them. The CDR3 region is CASSKTPVPGLAHEQYF. In nucleotides, the CDR3 is TGTGCCAGCAGCAAAACCCCCGTGCCAGGGCTGGCCCACGAGCAGTACTTC.

The chain joins TRBV7-2 to TRBJ1-4; a possible D gene is TRBD1 (5 bases). CDR1 is SGHTA, CDR2 FQGNSA, per germline. The CDR3 is 16 amino acids. Trimming stripped 5 bases from V and 3 bases from J, with 16 bases between. CDR3 nucleotides: TGTGCCAGCAGCCTCTCCGCGACGGGGGCTAATGAAAAACTGTTTTTT. This codes for CASSLSATGANEKLFF.

The CDR3, as DNA: TGTGCCAGCAGTGAAAAGGGTCTAGCGGGCTTAGAGACCCAGTACTTC. The encoded protein is CASSEKGLAGLETQYF. The chain employs TRBV2 and TRBJ2-5; 8 bases are shared with TRBD2. Germline lookup yields CDR1 SNHLY and CDR2 FYNNEI. The trim removed 2 bases at V and 4 bases at J, leaving 9 bases unmatched. The CDR3 length is 16 residues.

The genes are TRBV12-5 and TRBJ2-7; 7 bases are a match to TRBD1. Trimming cost V 1 base and J 5 bases; bases outside gene matches: 5. This CDR3 has 14 amino acids. Germline CDR1 and CDR2: LGHNT and FRNRAP. The CDR3 DNA follows: TGTGCTAGTGGTTTGGCCGACAGGGTGGACGAGCAGTACTTC. Protein sequence: CASGLADRVDEQYF.

This clone appeared a few times. The V gene is TRBV6-1, the J gene TRBJ1-5; D is possibly TRBD1 (6 bases). Germline values: CDR1 MNHNS, CDR2 SASEGT. V shed 1 base and J shed 5 bases, with 18 bases lying between them. The CDR3 extends over 17 amino acids. CDR3: CASSEGPPRGWDQPQHF. CDR3 nucleotides: TGTGCCAGCAGTGAAGGGCCCCCAAGGGGGTGGGATCAGCCCCAGCATTTT.

This sequence joins TRBV19 and TRBJ2-7; no clear D. CDR1 is LNHDA, CDR2 SQIVND, per germline (reference sequence). Between the trimmed V and J ends, which lost 6 bases and 3 bases, there was a span of 12 bases. The CDR3 totals 13 residues. CDR3 DNA sequence: TGTGCCAGTAGCTCCCGTCTTTTCTACGAGCAGTACTTC. It is translated as CASSSRLFYEQYF.

The chain combines TRBV10-2 with TRBJ2-7; 8 nucleotides line up with TRBD2. Germline V gene sequence: CDR1 WSHSY, CDR2 SAAADI. V gave up 2 bases and J gave up 2 bases; unmatched junction bases: 5. The CDR3 has 15 residues. This CDR3 reads CASSEKGLGTYEQYF. The DNA of the CDR3 is TGCGCCAGCAGTGAGAAGGGACTAGGCACCTACGAGCAGTACTTC.